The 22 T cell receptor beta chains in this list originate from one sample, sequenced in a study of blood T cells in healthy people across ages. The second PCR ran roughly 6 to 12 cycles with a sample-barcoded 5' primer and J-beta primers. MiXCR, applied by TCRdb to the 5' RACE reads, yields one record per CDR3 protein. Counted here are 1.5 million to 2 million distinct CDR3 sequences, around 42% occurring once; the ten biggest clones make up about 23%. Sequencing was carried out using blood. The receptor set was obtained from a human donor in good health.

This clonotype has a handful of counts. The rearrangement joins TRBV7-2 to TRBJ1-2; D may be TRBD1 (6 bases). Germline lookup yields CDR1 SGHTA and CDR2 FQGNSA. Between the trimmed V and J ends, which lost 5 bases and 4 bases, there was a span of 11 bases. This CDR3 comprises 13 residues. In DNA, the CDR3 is TGTGCCAGCAGCCAACAGGGATTCTATGGCTACACCTTC. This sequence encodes CASSQQGFYGYTF.

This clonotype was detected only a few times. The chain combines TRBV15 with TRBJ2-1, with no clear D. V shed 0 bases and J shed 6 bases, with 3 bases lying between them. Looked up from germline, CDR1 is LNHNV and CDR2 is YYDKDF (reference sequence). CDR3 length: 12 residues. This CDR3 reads CATSRDTNEQFF. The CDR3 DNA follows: TGTGCCACCAGCAGAGATACCAATGAGCAGTTCTTC.

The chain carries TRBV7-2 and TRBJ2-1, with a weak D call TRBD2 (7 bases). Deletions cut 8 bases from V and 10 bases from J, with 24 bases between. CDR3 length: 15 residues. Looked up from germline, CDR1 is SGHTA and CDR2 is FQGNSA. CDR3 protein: CASSITHWGGNEQFF. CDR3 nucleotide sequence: TGTGCCAGCTCAATAACACATTGGGGGGGCAACGAGCAGTTCTTC.

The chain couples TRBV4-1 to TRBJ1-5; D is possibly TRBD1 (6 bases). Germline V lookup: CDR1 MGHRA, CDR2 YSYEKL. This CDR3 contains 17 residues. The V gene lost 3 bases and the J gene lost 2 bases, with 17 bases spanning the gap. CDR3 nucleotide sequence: TGCGCCAGCAGCCAGTATTTCAGGGGATGGGGCAATCAGCCCCAGCATTTT. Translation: CASSQYFRGWGNQPQHF.

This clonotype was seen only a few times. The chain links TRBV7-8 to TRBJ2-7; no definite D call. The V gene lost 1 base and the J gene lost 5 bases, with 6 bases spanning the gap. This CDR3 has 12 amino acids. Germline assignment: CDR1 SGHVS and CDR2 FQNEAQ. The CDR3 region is CASSLDSHEQYF. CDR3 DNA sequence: TGTGCCAGCAGCTTAGATTCTCACGAGCAGTACTTC.

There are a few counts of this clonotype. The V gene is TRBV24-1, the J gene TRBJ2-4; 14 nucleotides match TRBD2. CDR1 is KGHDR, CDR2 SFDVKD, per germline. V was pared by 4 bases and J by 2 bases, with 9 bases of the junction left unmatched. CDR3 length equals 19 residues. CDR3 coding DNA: TGTGCCACCAGTGACTATAGACTAGCGGGGGGGATACCCAAAAACATTCAGTACTTC. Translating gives CATSDYRLAGGIPKNIQYF.

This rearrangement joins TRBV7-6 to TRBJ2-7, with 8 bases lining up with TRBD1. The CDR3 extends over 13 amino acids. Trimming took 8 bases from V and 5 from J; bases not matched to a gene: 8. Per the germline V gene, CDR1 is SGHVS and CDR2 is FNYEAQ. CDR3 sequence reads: CASGRQGWDEQYF. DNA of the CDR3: TGTGCCAGCGGCCGACAGGGGTGGGACGAGCAGTACTTC.

CDR3 nucleotides: TGTGCCAGCAGCTTTTACAGTCCCTACGAGCAGTACTTC. Its protein product is CASSFYSPYEQYF. The V and J genes are TRBV13 and TRBJ2-7; D is unclear. The CDR3 is 13 residues long. V lost 3 bases and J 2 bases, leaving 8 bases between the germline ends. From germline, CDR1 is PRHDT and CDR2 FYEKMQ (reference sequence).

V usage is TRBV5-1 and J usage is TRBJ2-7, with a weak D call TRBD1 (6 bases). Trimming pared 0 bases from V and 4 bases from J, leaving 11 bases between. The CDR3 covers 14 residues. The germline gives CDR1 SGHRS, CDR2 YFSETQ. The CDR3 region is CASSLDREMYEQYF. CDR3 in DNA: TGCGCCAGCAGCTTGGACAGGGAGATGTACGAGCAGTACTTC.

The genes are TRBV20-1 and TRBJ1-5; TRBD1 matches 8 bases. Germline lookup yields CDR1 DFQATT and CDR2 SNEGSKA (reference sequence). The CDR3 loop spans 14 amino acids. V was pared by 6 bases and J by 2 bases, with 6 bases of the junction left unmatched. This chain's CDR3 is CSASDRVGNQPQHF. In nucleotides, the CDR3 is TGCAGTGCCTCGGACAGGGTAGGCAATCAGCCCCAGCATTTT.

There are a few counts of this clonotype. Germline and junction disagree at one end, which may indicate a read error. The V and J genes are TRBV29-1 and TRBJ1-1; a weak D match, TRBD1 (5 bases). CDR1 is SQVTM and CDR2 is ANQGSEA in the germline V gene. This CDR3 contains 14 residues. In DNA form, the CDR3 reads TGCAGCGTTGGTCGGGGCGCGGGAAACACTGAGGCTTTCTTT. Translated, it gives CSVGRGAGNTEAFF.

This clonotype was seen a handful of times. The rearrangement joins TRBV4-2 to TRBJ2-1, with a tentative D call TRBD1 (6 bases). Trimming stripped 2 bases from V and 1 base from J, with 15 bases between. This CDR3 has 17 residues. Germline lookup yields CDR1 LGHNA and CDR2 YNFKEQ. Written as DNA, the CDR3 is TGTGCCAGCAGCCAATCCCCTGGGGGCTCTTCCTACAATGAGCAGTTCTTC. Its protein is CASSQSPGGSSYNEQFF.

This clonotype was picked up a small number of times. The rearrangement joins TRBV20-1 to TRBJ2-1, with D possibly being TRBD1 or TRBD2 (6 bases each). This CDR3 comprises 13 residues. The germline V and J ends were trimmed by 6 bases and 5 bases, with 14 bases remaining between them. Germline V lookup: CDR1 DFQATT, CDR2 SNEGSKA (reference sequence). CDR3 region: CSAQEGGDNEQFF. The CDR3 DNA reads TGCAGTGCCCAGGAGGGGGGCGACAATGAGCAGTTCTTC.

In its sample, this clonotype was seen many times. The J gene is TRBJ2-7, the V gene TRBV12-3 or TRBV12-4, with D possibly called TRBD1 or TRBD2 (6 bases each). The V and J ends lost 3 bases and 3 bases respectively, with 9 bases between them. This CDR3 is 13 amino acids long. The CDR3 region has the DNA TGTGCCAGCAGTTTCGGGGGCCTCTACGAGCAGTACTTC. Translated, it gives CASSFGGLYEQYF.

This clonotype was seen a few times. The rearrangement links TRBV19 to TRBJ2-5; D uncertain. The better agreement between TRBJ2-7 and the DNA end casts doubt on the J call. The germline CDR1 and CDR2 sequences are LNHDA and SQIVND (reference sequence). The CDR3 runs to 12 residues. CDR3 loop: CASSIDLHEQYF. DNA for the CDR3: TGTGCCAGTAGTATAGATCTCCACGAGCAGTACTTC.

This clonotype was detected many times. The CDR3 nucleotides are TGCGCCAGCAGCCAAGAAACCGCCGGGGGGGCCAACGTCCTGACTTTC. Its translation: CASSQETAGGANVLTF. The V call is TRBV4-3, the J call TRBJ2-6, with no clear D. CDR1 is LGHNA and CDR2 is YSLEER in the germline V gene. The V end lost 0 bases, the J end lost 4 bases, and 10 bases lay between the germline ends. The CDR3 is 16 amino acids.

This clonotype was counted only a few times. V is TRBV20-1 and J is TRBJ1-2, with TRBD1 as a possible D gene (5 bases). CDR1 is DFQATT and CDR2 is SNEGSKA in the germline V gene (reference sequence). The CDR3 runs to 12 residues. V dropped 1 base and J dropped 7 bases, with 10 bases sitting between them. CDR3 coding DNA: TGCAGTGCTAGAGGGAACAGGTTTGGCTACACCTTC. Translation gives CSARGNRFGYTF.

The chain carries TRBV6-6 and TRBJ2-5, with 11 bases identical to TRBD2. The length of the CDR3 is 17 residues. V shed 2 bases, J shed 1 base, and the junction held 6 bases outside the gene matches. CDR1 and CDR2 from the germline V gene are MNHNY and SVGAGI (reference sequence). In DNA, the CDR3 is TGTGCCAGCAGTTACGGGACTAGCGGACCTTTCCAAGAGACCCAGTACTTC. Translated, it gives CASSYGTSGPFQETQYF.

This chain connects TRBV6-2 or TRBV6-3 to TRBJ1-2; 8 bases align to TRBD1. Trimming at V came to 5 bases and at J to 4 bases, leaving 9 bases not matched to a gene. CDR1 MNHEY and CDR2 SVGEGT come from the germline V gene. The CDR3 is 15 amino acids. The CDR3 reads CASSLAGQVLYGYTF. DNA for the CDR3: TGTGCCAGCAGTCTCGCGGGACAGGTCCTCTATGGCTACACCTTC.

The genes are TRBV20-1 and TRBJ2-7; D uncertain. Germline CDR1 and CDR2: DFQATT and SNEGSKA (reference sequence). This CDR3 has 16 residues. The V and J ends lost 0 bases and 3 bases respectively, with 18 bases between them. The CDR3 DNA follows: TGCAGTGCTAGAGAGCTAGGAACAGCCAAGAACTACGAGCAGTACTTC. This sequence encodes CSARELGTAKNYEQYF.

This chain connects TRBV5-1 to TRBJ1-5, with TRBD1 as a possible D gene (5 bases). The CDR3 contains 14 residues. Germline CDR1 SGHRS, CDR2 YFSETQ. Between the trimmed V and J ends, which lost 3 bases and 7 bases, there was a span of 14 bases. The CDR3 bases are TGCGCCAGCAGCTCAGGACAATATGGACAGCCCCAGCATTTT. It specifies CASSSGQYGQPQHF.

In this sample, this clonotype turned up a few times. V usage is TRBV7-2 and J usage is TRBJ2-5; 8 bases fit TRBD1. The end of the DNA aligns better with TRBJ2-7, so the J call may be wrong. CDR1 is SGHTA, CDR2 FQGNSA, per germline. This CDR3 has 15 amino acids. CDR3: CASSLVGQGYHEQYF. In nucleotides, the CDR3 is TGTGCCAGCAGCTTAGTTGGACAGGGATATCACGAGCAGTACTTC.